This T cell receptor beta chain was recovered during a study of cytotoxic CD8 clonotypes in ibrutinib-treated CLL. In the study overall: Ten to eleven relapsed/refractory, roughly 15 treatment-naive; some 18 IGHV unmutated.

The V gene's germline CDR1 is SGHRS and CDR2 YFSETQ. CDR3 length: 16 amino acids. V dropped 1 base and J dropped 3; count of bases not matched to a gene: 6. Data came from immunoSEQ multiplex PCR; TCRdb stores just in-frame clones and leaves some out. This sample has roughly 150,000 clones, with about four fifths found just once. This clonotype was sampled from a human donor with chronic lymphocytic leukemia. Sequences were derived from PBMCs, sampled after 24 months of ibrutinib treatment. The chain joins TRBV5-1 to TRBJ2-2; 7 nucleotides align to TRBD1. CDR3 residues: CASSLNTGADTGELFF. The CDR3 DNA is TGCGCCAGCAGCTTGAACACAGGGGCGGACACCGGGGAGCTGTTTTTT.